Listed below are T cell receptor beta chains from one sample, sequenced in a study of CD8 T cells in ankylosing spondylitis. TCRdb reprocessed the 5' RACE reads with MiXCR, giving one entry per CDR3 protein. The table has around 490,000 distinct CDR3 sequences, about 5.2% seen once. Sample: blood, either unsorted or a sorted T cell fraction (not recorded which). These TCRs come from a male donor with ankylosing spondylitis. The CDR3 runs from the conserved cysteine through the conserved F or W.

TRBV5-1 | CASSPMGTYDGYTF
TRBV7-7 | CASSSRRGEPQHF
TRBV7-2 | CASSLRASPTELYGYTF
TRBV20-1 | CSVRAGGSGNEQFF
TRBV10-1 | CASRSGVNTEAFF
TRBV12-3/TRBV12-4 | CASSVSGGAKKLFF
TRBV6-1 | CASSDRARNTEALF
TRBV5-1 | CASSLGTTPNNEQFF
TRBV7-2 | CASSRSSGMYEQYF
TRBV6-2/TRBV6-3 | CASTNGDQPQHF
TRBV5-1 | CASSLTSPTGELFF
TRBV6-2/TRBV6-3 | CASRRSPATYEQYF
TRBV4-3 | CASSQDRDYYGYTF
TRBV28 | CASSTGKGQPQHF
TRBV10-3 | CAISESRGRDTQYF
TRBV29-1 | CSVGGTSGRYYQYF
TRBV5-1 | CASSWGTAGQFF
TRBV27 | CASSPDGRLSNEKLFF
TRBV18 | CASSLGLAGTREQYF
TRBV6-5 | CASSYATNTEAFF
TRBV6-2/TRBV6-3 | CASSYIRRTEAFF
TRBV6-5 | CASSYQGDRTEAFF
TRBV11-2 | CASSLTWGSLSGNTIYF
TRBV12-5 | CASGKSRGAATGELFF
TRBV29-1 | CSVGKPGLRRYNEQFF
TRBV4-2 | CASSPTGDSLMNTEAFF
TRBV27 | CASSPRAGGITDTQYF
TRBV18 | CASSPGISGTSWEQYF
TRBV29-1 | CSVSPGGETQYF
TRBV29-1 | CSVREDMNTEAFF
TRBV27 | CASSSDRIISPLHF
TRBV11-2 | CASSAGGLGELFF
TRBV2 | CASTPGPQGTQYF
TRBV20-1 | CSVVADTQYF
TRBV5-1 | CASSLGGGPNTDTQYF
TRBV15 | CATSRDVASGFLF
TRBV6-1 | CASSENVGRGGDEQFF
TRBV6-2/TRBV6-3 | CASSYTWVSAFF
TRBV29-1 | CSVSGLAGGSAYNEQFF
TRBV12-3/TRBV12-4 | CASTEGWGDIQYF
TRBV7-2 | CASSLLASPRVYEQYF
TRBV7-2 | CASGYMSQETQYF
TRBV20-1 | CSALLAGKETQYF
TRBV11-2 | CASSPGGGTTQYF
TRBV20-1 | CSAPPPGGETQYF
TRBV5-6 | CASSPVAGENTEAFF
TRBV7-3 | CASSAGTGFTGELFF
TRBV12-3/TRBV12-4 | CASSLQAPSSGNTIYF
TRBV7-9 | CASSQQTDNYGYTF
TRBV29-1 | CSVTGDHEQYF
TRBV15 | CATSRDRGTADNQPQHF
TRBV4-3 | CASSHWTSTGELFF
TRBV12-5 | CASGLDYRDRRGGYTF
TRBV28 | CASSLDRDNYGYTF